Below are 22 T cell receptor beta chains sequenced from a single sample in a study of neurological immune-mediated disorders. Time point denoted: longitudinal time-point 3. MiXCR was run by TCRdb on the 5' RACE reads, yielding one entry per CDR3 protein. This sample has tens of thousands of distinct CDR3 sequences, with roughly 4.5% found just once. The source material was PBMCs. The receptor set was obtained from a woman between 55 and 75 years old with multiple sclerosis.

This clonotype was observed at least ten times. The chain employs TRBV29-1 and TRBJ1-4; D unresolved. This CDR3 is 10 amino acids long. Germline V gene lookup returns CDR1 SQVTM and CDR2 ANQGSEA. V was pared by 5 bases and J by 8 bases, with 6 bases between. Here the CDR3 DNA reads TGCAGCGTTCGAAGCGAAAAACTGTTTTTT. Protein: CSVRSEKLFF.

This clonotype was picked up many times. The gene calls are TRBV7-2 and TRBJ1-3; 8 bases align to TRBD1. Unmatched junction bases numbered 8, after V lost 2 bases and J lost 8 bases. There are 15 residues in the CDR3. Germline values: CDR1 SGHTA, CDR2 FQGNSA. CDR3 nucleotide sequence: TGTGCCAGCAGCTTATACCCAGGGGGCGAGGACACCATATATTTT. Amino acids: CASSLYPGGEDTIYF. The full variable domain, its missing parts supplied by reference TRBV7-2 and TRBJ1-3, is GAGVSQSPSNKVTEKGKDVELRCDPISGHTALYWYRQSLGQGLEFLIYFQGNSAPDKSGLPSDRFSAERTGGSVSTLTIQRTQQEDSAVYLCASSLYPGGEDTIYFGEGSWLTVV.

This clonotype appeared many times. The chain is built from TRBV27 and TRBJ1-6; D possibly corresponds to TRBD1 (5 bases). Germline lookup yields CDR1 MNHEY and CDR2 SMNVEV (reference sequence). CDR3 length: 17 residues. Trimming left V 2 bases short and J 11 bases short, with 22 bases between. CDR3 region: CASSLGREVGAHTPLHF. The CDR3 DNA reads TGTGCCAGCAGTTTAGGCAGGGAGGTTGGTGCCCATACACCCCTCCACTTT.

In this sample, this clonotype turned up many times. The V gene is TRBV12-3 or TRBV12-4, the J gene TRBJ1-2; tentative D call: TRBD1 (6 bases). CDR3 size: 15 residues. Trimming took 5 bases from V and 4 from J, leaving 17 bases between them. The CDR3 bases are TGTGCCAGCAGTCCAACAGGGAGGAGATCCTATGGCTACACCTTC. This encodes CASSPTGRRSYGYTF.

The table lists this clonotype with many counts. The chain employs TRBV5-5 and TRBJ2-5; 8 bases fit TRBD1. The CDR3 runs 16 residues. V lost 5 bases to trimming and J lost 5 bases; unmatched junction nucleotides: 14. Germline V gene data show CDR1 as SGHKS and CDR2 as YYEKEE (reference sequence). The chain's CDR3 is CASSLPPTGVGETQYF. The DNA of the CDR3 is TGTGCCAGCAGTCTACCACCGACAGGGGTCGGGGAGACCCAGTACTTC.

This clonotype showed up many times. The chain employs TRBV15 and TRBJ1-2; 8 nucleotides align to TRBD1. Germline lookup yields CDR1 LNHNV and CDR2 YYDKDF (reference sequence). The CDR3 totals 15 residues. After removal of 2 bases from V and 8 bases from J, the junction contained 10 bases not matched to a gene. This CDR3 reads CATSRSRQGIGGYTF. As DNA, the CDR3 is TGTGCCACCAGCAGATCAAGACAGGGGATTGGAGGCTACACCTTC.

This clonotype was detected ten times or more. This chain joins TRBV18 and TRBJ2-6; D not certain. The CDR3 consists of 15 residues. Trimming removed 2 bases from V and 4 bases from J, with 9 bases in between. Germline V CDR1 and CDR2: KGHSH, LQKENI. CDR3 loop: CASSPGVAGANVLTF. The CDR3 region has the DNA TGTGCCAGCTCACCAGGGGTCGCAGGGGCCAACGTCCTGACTTTC.

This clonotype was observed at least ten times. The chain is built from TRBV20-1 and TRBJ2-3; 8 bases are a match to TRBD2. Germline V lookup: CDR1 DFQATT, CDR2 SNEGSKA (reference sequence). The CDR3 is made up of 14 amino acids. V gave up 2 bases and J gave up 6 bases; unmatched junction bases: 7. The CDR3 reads CSARQGLVVDTQYF. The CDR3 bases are TGCAGTGCTAGACAGGGACTAGTGGTTGATACGCAGTATTTT.

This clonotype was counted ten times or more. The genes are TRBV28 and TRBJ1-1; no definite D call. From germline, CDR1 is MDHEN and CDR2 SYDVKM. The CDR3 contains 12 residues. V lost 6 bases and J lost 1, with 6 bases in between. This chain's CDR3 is CASRLGNTEAFF. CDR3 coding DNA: TGTGCCAGCAGGTTAGGGAACACTGAAGCTTTCTTT. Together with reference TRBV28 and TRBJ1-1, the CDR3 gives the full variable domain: DVKVTQSSRYLVKRTGEKVFLECVQDMDHENMFWYRQDPGLGLRLIYFSYDVKMKEKGDIPEGYSVSREKKERFSLILESASTNQTSMYLCASRLGNTEAFFGQGTRLTVV.

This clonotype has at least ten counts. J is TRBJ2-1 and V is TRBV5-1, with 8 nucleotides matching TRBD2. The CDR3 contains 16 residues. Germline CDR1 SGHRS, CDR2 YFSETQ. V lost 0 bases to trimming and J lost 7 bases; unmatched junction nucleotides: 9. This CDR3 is CASSLGLAKGENEQFF. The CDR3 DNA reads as TGCGCCAGCAGCTTGGGACTAGCGAAAGGGGAGAATGAGCAGTTCTTC.

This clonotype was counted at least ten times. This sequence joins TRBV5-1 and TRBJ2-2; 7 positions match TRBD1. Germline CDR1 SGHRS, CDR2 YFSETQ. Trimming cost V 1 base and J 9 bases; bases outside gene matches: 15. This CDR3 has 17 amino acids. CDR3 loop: CASSLIVGGASSWELFF. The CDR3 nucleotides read TGCGCCAGCAGCTTGATTGTAGGGGGCGCATCAAGTTGGGAGCTGTTTTTT. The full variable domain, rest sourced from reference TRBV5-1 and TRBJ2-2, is KAGVTQTPRYLIKTRGQQVTLSCSPISGHRSVSWYQQTPGQGLQFLFEYFSETQRNKGNFPGRFSGRQFSNSRSEMNVSTLELGDSALYLCASSLIVGGASSWELFFGEGSRLTVL.

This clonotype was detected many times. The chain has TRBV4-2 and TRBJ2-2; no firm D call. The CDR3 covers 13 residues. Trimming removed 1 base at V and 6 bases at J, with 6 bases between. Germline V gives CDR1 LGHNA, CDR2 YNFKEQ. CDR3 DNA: TGTGCCAGCAGCCAAGTGCTTCCCGGGGAGCTGTTTTTT. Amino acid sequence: CASSQVLPGELFF.

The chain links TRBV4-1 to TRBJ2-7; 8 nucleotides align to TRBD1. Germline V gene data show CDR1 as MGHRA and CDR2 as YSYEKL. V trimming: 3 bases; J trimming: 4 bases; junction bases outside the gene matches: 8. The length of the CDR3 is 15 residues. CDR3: CASSHGQGEGYEQYF. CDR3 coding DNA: TGCGCCAGCAGCCACGGACAGGGCGAAGGGTACGAGCAGTACTTC.

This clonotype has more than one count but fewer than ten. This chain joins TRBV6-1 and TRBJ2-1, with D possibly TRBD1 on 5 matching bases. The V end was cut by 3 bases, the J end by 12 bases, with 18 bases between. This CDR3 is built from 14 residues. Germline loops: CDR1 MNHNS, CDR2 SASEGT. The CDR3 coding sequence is TGTGCCAGCAGTGACCCCGGTCAGGGAAGTTGGCAGTTCTTC. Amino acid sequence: CASSDPGQGSWQFF.

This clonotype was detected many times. Here the CDR3 reads CSALTSGGSNEQFF. DNA of the CDR3: TGCAGTGCCCTCACTAGCGGGGGGTCTAATGAGCAGTTCTTC. The rearrangement joins TRBV20-1 to TRBJ2-1; 12 nucleotides match TRBD2. This CDR3 region has 14 residues. Germline assignment: CDR1 DFQATT and CDR2 SNEGSKA (reference sequence). Trimming removed 6 bases from V and 7 bases from J; junction bases left unmatched: 7.

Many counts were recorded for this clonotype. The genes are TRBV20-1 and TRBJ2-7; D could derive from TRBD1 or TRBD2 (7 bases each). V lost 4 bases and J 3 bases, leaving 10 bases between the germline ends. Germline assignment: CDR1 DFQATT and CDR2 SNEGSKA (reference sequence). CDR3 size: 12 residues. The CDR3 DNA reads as TGCAGTGCTACAGGGGGGGGCTACGAGCAGTACTTC. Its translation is CSATGGGYEQYF.

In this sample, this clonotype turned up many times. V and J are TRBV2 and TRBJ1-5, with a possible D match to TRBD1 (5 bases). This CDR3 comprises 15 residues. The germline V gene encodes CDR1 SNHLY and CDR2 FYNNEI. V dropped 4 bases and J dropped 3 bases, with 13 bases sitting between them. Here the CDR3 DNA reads TGTGCCAGCAGTGGGACACGGGTTCTCAATCAGCCCCAGCATTTT. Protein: CASSGTRVLNQPQHF.

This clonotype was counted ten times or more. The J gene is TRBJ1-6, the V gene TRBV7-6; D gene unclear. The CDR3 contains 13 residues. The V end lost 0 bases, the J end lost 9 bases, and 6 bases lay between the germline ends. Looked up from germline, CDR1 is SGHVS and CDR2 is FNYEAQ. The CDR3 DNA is TGTGCCAGCAGCTTAGCGGGTGGTTCACCCCTCCACTTT. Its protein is CASSLAGGSPLHF.

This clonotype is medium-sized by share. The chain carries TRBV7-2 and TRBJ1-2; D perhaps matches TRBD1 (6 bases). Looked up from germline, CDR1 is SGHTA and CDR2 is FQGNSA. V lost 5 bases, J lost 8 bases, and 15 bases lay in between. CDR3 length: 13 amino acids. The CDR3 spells CASSMSQGSGYTF. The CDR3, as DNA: TGTGCCAGCAGCATGAGTCAGGGGTCCGGCTACACCTTC.

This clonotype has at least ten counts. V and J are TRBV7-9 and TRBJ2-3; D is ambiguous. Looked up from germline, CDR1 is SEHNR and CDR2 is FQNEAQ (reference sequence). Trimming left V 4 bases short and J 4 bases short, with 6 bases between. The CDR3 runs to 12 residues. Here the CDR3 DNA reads TGTGCCAGCAGCTATCAGTCAGATACGCAGTATTTT. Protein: CASSYQSDTQYF.

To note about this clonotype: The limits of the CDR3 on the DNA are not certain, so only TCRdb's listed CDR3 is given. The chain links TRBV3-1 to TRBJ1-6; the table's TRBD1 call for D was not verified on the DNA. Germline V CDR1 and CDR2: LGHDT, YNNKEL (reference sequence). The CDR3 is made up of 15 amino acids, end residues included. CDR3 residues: CASSQVGQGNSPIYF.

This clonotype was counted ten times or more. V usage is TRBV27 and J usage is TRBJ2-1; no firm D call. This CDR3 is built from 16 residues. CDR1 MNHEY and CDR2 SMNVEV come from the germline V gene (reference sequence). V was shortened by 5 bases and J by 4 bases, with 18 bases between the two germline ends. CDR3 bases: TGTGCCAGCAGTCCGGCCGGTAGGCCCCGTTACAATGAGCAGTTCTTC. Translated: CASSPAGRPRYNEQFF.